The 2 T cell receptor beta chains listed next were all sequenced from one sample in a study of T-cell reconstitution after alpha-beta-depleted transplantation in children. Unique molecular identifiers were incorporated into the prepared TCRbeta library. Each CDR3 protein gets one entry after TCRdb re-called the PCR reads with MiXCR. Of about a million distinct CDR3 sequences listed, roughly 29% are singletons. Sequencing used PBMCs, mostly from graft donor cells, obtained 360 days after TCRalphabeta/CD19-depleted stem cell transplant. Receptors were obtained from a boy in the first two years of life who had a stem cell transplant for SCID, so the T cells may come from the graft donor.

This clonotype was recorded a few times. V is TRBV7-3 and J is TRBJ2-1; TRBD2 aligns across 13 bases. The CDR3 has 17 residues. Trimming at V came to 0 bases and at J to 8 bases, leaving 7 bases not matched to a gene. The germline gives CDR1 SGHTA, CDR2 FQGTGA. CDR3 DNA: TGTGCCAGCAGCTTAACACGACTAGCGGGGGGAGGAGATGAGCAGTTCTTC. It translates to CASSLTRLAGGGDEQFF.

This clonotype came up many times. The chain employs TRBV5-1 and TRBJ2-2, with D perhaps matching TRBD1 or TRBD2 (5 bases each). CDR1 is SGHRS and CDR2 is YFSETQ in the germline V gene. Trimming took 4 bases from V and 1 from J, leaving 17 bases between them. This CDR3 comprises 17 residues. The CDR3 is CASSRGTGTQNTGELFF. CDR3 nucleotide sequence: TGCGCCAGCAGCCGCGGAACCGGGACCCAGAACACCGGGGAGCTGTTTTTT. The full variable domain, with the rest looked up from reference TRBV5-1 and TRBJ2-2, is KAGVTQTPRYLIKTRGQQVTLSCSPISGHRSVSWYQQTPGQGLQFLFEYFSETQRNKGNFPGRFSGRQFSNSRSEMNVSTLELGDSALYLCASSRGTGTQNTGELFFGEGSRLTVL.